This T cell receptor (beta chain) was documented in a study of T-cell reconstitution after alpha-beta-depleted transplantation in children. Whole-study results and caveats: By about two months after transplant, alpha-beta T cells reportedly arose from several hundred graft clones that had expanded. Once a year had passed after transplant, T-cell counts and diversity came mostly from newly produced T cells.

It was with unique molecular identifiers that the TCRbeta library was prepared. TCRdb analysed the PCR reads with MiXCR anew, one entry per CDR3 protein. In the table there are roughly 420,000 distinct CDR3 sequences, 15% to 20% of which are singletons. The CDR3 sequence is 17 residues long. Germline V lookup: CDR1 MNHEY, CDR2 SMNVEV (reference sequence). The junction had 15 bases not matched to a gene; V was cut back by 4 bases and J by 6 bases. This clonotype was seen a handful of times. Its antigen is unidentified. The sample in question was PBMCs, mostly from graft donor cells, obtained 360 days after TCRalphabeta/CD19-depleted stem cell transplant. This chain links TRBV27 with TRBJ2-1; 7 nucleotides match TRBD2. The TCR originated in a boy in the first two years of life who had a stem cell transplant for Wiskott-Aldrich syndrome, so the T cells may come from the graft donor. CDR3 in DNA: TGTGCCAGCAGTTCCTTGACTAGCTCTCGACGATCCAATGAGCAGTTCTTC. This gives the protein CASSSLTSSRRSNEQFF.